The 30 T cell receptor beta chains below come from one sample, sequenced in a study of blood T cell repertoires in COVID-19. Here immunoSEQ multiplex PCR was the method, and the copy in TCRdb shows in-frame clones only, minus some. The table includes hundreds of thousands of clones, approximately 87% detected once. Sequencing input: PBMCs or T cells enriched from blood (not recorded which). These receptors all stem from a woman aged 45-59 years in a cohort exposed to, infected with or recovered from COVID-19 (not recorded which).

The chain recombines TRBV4-1 with TRBJ2-7, with D perhaps matching TRBD1 (6 bases). Germline CDR1 is MGHRA and CDR2 is YSYEKL. Trimming left V 0 bases short and J 2 bases short, with 17 bases between. The CDR3 covers 17 residues. The CDR3 DNA reads as TGCGCCAGCAGCCAAGAGTTTATAGCTTGGGACACCTACGAGCAGTACTTC. Amino acids: CASSQEFIAWDTYEQYF.

This clone was counted a single time. V usage is TRBV6-5 and J usage is TRBJ2-7; 7 bases align to TRBD1. Germline V gene data show CDR1 as MNHEY and CDR2 as SVGAGI. The length of the CDR3 is 15 residues. V lost 2 bases, J lost 4 bases, and 8 bases stayed unmatched. Written as DNA, the CDR3 is TGTGCCAGCAGTTACGCAGGGGGATGGGGGTACGAGCAGTACTTC. This encodes CASSYAGGWGYEQYF.

V usage is TRBV10-3 and J usage is TRBJ2-1; a possible D gene is TRBD1 (6 bases). V was cut by 3 bases and J by 1 base, with 10 bases left in between. CDR1 is ENHRY and CDR2 is SYGVKD in the germline V gene. This CDR3 is 15 amino acids long. This chain's CDR3 is CAISDGGKSYNEQFF. CDR3 nucleotide sequence: TGTGCCATCAGTGATGGGGGCAAGTCCTACAATGAGCAGTTCTTC.

This clone was seen just once. The rearrangement joins TRBV5-1 to TRBJ1-1, with D possibly matching TRBD1 (5 bases). The germline V gene encodes CDR1 SGHRS and CDR2 YFSETQ. The V end lost 2 bases, the J end lost 5 bases, and 16 bases lay between the germline ends. This CDR3 has 15 amino acids. CDR3 region: CASSFGVEGLTEAFF. The CDR3 nucleotides read TGCGCCAGCAGCTTCGGGGTGGAGGGGCTTACTGAAGCTTTCTTT.

The genes are TRBV19 and TRBJ2-7, with TRBD1 matching 12 bases. Germline V CDR1 and CDR2: LNHDA, SQIVND (reference sequence). There are 15 residues in the CDR3. V gave up 6 bases and J gave up 4 bases; unmatched junction bases: 7. The CDR3 DNA is TGTGCCAGTAGCGGGCCGGGACAGGGGGCATACGAGCAGTACTTC. As protein: CASSGPGQGAYEQYF.

This rearrangement joins TRBV18 to TRBJ1-1; D is ambiguous. Germline values: CDR1 KGHSH, CDR2 LQKENI. V gave up 3 bases and J gave up 2 bases, with 16 bases separating them. The CDR3 extends over 16 amino acids. CDR3 loop: CASSPSSIGGNTEAFF. CDR3 sequence (DNA): TGTGCCAGCTCACCCTCCAGTATAGGAGGTAACACTGAAGCTTTCTTT.

The chain combines TRBV7-9 with TRBJ1-4; TRBD1 might be the D (5 bases). The V gene lost 1 base and the J gene lost 8 bases, with 14 bases spanning the gap. This CDR3 is built from 15 residues. Germline assignment: CDR1 SEHNR and CDR2 FQNEAQ (reference sequence). The CDR3 sequence: CASSLGGNLGEKLFF. The CDR3 DNA reads as TGTGCCAGCAGCTTAGGGGGCAACCTGGGAGAAAAACTGTTTTTT.

This clone has only one observation. J is TRBJ2-1 and V is TRBV11-2; 14 nucleotides agree with TRBD2. V dropped 2 bases and J dropped 9; count of bases not matched to a gene: 3. CDR1 is SGHAT, CDR2 FQNNGV, per germline. The CDR3 covers 15 residues. As DNA, the CDR3 is TGTGCCAGCAGCTTATACGGACTAGCGGGGGGTGAGCAGTTCTTC. Encoded protein: CASSLYGLAGGEQFF.

The chain uses TRBV5-1 and TRBJ1-2; the D is unclear. V gave up 3 bases and J gave up 3 bases, with 12 bases separating them. Germline CDR1 and CDR2: SGHRS and YFSETQ. CDR3 length: 14 residues. The CDR3, as DNA: TGCGCCAGCAGCTACAGCAAACACGACTATGGCTACACCTTC. Protein: CASSYSKHDYGYTF.

The CDR3 reads CASSLGGRPADTQYF. DNA of the CDR3: TGTGCCAGCAGCTTAGGGGGGAGGCCGGCAGATACGCAGTATTTT. This chain uses TRBV7-2 with TRBJ2-3, with a tentative D call TRBD2 (6 bases). V shed 1 base and J shed 4 bases, with 12 bases lying between them. The germline gives CDR1 SGHTA, CDR2 FQGNSA. This CDR3 contains 15 residues.

A note on this clone: This sample also contains other DNA sequences that code for the same CDR3. The rearrangement joins TRBV5-5 to TRBJ1-5; D uncertain. This CDR3 contains 13 residues. CDR1 and CDR2 (germline): SGHKS, YYEKEE (reference sequence). Trimming pared 1 base from V and 1 base from J, leaving 3 bases between. CDR3 residues: CASSLLSNQPQHF. CDR3 bases: TGTGCCAGCAGCTTGCTCAGCAATCAGCCCCAGCATTTT.

The chain recombines TRBV25-1 with TRBJ1-1; D remains ambiguous. The CDR3 contains 13 residues. Trimming stripped 7 bases from V and 10 bases from J, with 19 bases between. Germline lookup yields CDR1 MGHDK and CDR2 SYGVNS. Here the CDR3 reads CASKGPARGSAFF. Written as DNA, the CDR3 is TGTGCCAGCAAAGGACCCGCCCGGGGTTCAGCTTTCTTT.

The chain uses TRBV4-1 and TRBJ1-3; D call uncertain. The V end was cut by 0 bases, the J end by 0 bases, with 9 bases between. The CDR3 spans 16 residues. Germline V gives CDR1 MGHRA, CDR2 YSYEKL. CDR3 coding DNA: TGCGCCAGCAGCCAAGATCTGGGGAGCTCTGGAAACACCATATATTTT. Its translation: CASSQDLGSSGNTIYF.

CDR3 protein: CASSQGSGDTIYF. The CDR3 region has the DNA TGTGCCAGCAGCCAAGGGTCAGGGGACACCATATATTTT. The chain employs TRBV4-2 and TRBJ1-3; tentative D call: TRBD1 (6 bases). V was clipped by 1 base and J by 8 bases, with 9 bases between them. This CDR3 region has 13 residues. Germline CDR1 reads LGHNA; CDR2 reads YNFKEQ.

This clone showed up just once. The V and J genes are TRBV19 and TRBJ1-6; D gene ambiguous. With 1 base removed from V and 8 bases from J, the gap between germline ends came to 6 bases. CDR1 is LNHDA, CDR2 SQIVND, per germline (reference sequence). CDR3 size: 13 residues. Here the CDR3 DNA reads TGTGCCAGTAGTATAGTCGCAGATTCACCCCTCCACTTT. The encoded protein is CASSIVADSPLHF.

V gene TRBV18 combines with J gene TRBJ1-3; no clear D. Germline V gives CDR1 KGHSH, CDR2 LQKENI. This CDR3 has 15 residues. Between the trimmed V and J ends, which lost 3 bases and 0 bases, there was a span of 9 bases. The CDR3 coding sequence is TGTGCCAGCTCACCGGGGAGGACCTCTGGAAACACCATATATTTT. Amino acids: CASSPGRTSGNTIYF.

This sequence joins TRBV6-1 and TRBJ1-2; TRBD1 matches at 7 bases. V lost 4 bases to trimming and J lost 7 bases; unmatched junction nucleotides: 15. The V gene's germline CDR1 is MNHNS and CDR2 SASEGT. The CDR3 extends over 16 amino acids. DNA of the CDR3: TGTGCCAGCAGTGGGCTTCAGGGGGACTTCTTAGGTGGCTACACCTTC. Its protein is CASSGLQGDFLGGYTF.

This rearrangement joins TRBV5-4 to TRBJ1-1; perhaps TRBD1 as D (5 bases). There are 13 residues in the CDR3. Between the trimmed V and J ends, which lost 3 bases and 1 base, there was a span of 7 bases. CDR1 and CDR2 from the germline V gene are SGHNT and YYREEE (reference sequence). CDR3 coding DNA: TGTGCCAGCAGCTGGACAAAGAACACTGAAGCTTTCTTT. As protein: CASSWTKNTEAFF.

The chain recombines TRBV15 with TRBJ1-1, with a tentative D call TRBD1 (6 bases). Trimming cost V 4 bases and J 0 bases, with 9 bases left between them. CDR1 is LNHNV and CDR2 is YYDKDF in the germline V gene (reference sequence). The CDR3 runs 14 residues. CDR3 region: CATSIGQMNTEAFF. CDR3 in DNA: TGTGCCACCAGCATAGGACAGATGAACACTGAAGCTTTCTTT.

The chain joins TRBV12-3 or TRBV12-4 to TRBJ2-7; D unresolved. The germline V and J ends were trimmed by 6 bases and 0 bases, with 9 bases remaining between them. The CDR3 consists of 13 residues. CDR3 in DNA: TGTGCCAGCAGCCTGACTCGCTCCTACGAGCAGTACTTC. Residues: CASSLTRSYEQYF.

This clone was counted once. The chain couples TRBV2 to TRBJ2-2; possibly TRBD1 for D (6 bases). This CDR3 is built from 14 residues. CDR1 is SNHLY and CDR2 is FYNNEI in the germline V gene. Trimming took off 4 bases at V and 6 bases at J, with 12 bases between the two ends. The CDR3, as DNA: TGTGCCAGCAGTGTTGTACAGGGCGCCGGGGAGCTGTTTTTT. Protein: CASSVVQGAGELFF.

J is TRBJ2-5 and V is TRBV5-4, with D perhaps TRBD2 (6 bases). This CDR3 is built from 15 residues. The V end was cut by 4 bases, the J end by 5 bases, with 18 bases between. Germline CDR1 SGHNT, CDR2 YYREEE (reference sequence). CDR3 in amino acids: CASSRKISGGETQYF. The CDR3 bases are TGTGCCAGCAGCCGTAAAATTAGTGGGGGGGAGACCCAGTACTTC.

V is TRBV7-8 and J is TRBJ1-2, with TRBD1 matching over 7 bases. This CDR3 spans 14 amino acids. V shed 5 bases and J 2 bases; nucleotides not matched to a gene: 5. Germline V gene lookup returns CDR1 SGHVS and CDR2 FQNEAQ. The CDR3, as DNA: TGTGCCAGCAGCCTGGACAGGACGAACTATGGCTACACCTTC. It is translated as CASSLDRTNYGYTF. Together with reference TRBV7-8 and TRBJ1-2, the CDR3 gives the full variable domain: GAGVSQSPRYKVAKRGQDVALRCDPISGHVSLFWYQQALGQGPEFLTYFQNEAQLDKSGLPSDRFFAERPEGSVSTLKIQRTQQEDSAVYLCASSLDRTNYGYTFGSGTRLTVV.

The V gene is TRBV24-1, the J gene TRBJ2-3; the match to TRBD2 covers 15 bases. The CDR3 covers 17 residues. V lost 4 bases and J lost 5; bases outside the gene matches: 6. Per the germline V gene, CDR1 is KGHDR and CDR2 is SFDVKD. The CDR3 spells CATSDRTSGGALDTQYF. CDR3 sequence (DNA): TGTGCCACCAGTGACCGGACTAGCGGGGGGGCCTTAGATACGCAGTATTTT.

In its sample, this clone was seen a few times. The V gene is TRBV9, the J gene TRBJ2-2; D may be TRBD1 (6 bases). Germline CDR1 SGDLS, CDR2 YYNGEE. The CDR3 consists of 16 residues. Between the trimmed V and J ends, which lost 4 bases and 5 bases, there was a span of 18 bases. CDR3 bases: TGTGCCAGCAGCCCCCAGGGGCTGGGAGTGACCGGGGAGCTGTTTTTT. Translating gives CASSPQGLGVTGELFF.

CDR3 sequence (DNA): TGTGCCAGCAGCTTGGTTGGTCAGGTGGTAACAGATACGCAGTATTTT. Its protein product is CASSLVGQVVTDTQYF. The chain has TRBV5-6 and TRBJ2-3; the D is unclear. The CDR3 is 16 residues long. V was pared by 0 bases and J by 3 bases, with 14 bases between. Germline lookup yields CDR1 SGHDT and CDR2 YYEEEE.

This chain connects TRBV7-3 to TRBJ2-7; a possible D gene is TRBD1 (6 bases). Looked up from germline, CDR1 is SGHTA and CDR2 is FQGTGA. CDR3 size: 13 residues. Trimming shortened V by 5 bases and J by 11 bases, and 19 bases separated the two germline ends. CDR3 nucleotide sequence: TGTGCCAGCAGCCCAAAAAGGGACAAAGGGGAGTACTTC. This encodes CASSPKRDKGEYF. Drawing the rest from reference TRBV7-3 and TRBJ2-7, the complete variable domain is GAGVSQTPSNKVTEKGKYVELRCDPISGHTALYWYRQSLGQGPEFLIYFQGTGAADDSGLPNDRFFAVRPEGSVSTLKIQRTERGDSAVYLCASSPKRDKGEYFGPGTRLTVT.

The table lists this clone with a few counts. This rearrangement joins TRBV4-3 to TRBJ2-7; tentative D call: TRBD1 (5 bases). Germline values: CDR1 LGHNA, CDR2 YSLEER. The ends were cut back, 2 bases at V and 4 bases at J, with 15 bases in the middle. CDR3 length equals 15 residues. The CDR3 reads CASSQNAMGPYEQYF. In DNA, the CDR3 is TGCGCCAGCAGCCAAAACGCAATGGGGCCTTACGAGCAGTACTTC.

This chain links TRBV7-9 with TRBJ1-1; a weak D match, TRBD1 (5 bases). The ends were cut back, 5 bases at V and 1 base at J, with 14 bases in the middle. The germline V gene has CDR1 SEHNR and CDR2 FQNEAQ (reference sequence). The CDR3 contains 15 residues. The CDR3 nucleotides read TGTGCCAGCAGCCCAGGGCACAAAGCGAACACTGAAGCTTTCTTT. The encoded protein is CASSPGHKANTEAFF.

The rearrangement links TRBV4-3 to TRBJ1-4; a possible D gene is TRBD1 (5 bases). The V end lost 5 bases, the J end lost 2 bases, and 18 bases lay between the germline ends. CDR3 length equals 17 residues. Germline CDR1 reads LGHNA; CDR2 reads YSLEER. CDR3 loop: CASSGEILGGTNEKLFF. CDR3 nucleotides: TGCGCCAGCAGCGGGGAGATCCTCGGGGGGACTAATGAAAAACTGTTTTTT.